Sequencing of this T cell receptor (beta chain) was carried out in a study of beta chain features in type 1 diabetes. Overall study findings and caveats: Within patients, naive, central memory and Treg TCRB repertoires seemed more similar than within healthy donors. Individuals with type 1 diabetes displayed fewer insertions and more deletions at VDJ junctions. Within each of all four CD4+ subsets, Type 1 diabetes patients had TCRB CDR3s that were moderately but significantly shorter.

CDR1 and CDR2 from the germline V gene are SGHRS and YFSETQ. This CDR3 spans 15 amino acids. J was trimmed by 6 bases and V by 0 bases; bases with no gene match: 9. Every bit of the isolated RNA underwent reverse transcription, so sequencing read expressed TCRB transcripts. Here immunoSEQ multiplex PCR was the method, and the copy in TCRdb shows in-frame clones only, minus some. The data show approximately 170,000 clones, 7.5% to 8.5% seen once. Post-sort purity exceeded 98% for all sorted populations. The sample holds a few counts of this clone. The target antigen is unknown. This TCR derives from a man younger than 35 with type 1 diabetes. The chain joins TRBV5-1 to TRBJ2-7; 7 positions match TRBD1. Sequenced: central memory CD4+ T cells from blood. The CDR3 bases are TGCGCCAGCAGCTTGGAGGCAGGGGGTTTAAGCGAGCAGTACTTC. Its translation: CASSLEAGGLSEQYF.